Each of the 26 T cell receptor beta chains below was sequenced from the same sample in a study of blood T cell repertoires in COVID-19. Here immunoSEQ multiplex PCR was the method, and the copy in TCRdb shows in-frame clones only, minus some. The sample contains some 220,000 clones, approximately 90% of which appear only once. Material: PBMCs or T cells enriched from blood (not recorded which). These receptors were obtained from a woman between 40 and 50 years old with acute COVID-19.

V and J are TRBV7-8 and TRBJ1-1, with TRBD1 as a possible D gene (5 bases). The CDR3 consists of 15 residues. V dropped 5 bases and J dropped 3 bases, with 16 bases sitting between them. The germline gives CDR1 SGHVS, CDR2 FQNEAQ. CDR3 coding DNA: TGTGCCAGCAGCCTACTAGGGAGGGGATACACTGAAGCTTTCTTT. Translated, it gives CASSLLGRGYTEAFF.

The rearrangement links TRBV5-1 to TRBJ2-1; TRBD2 agrees at 7 bases. Losses at the gene ends were 1 base for V and 1 base for J; bases not matched to a gene: 2. Germline V gives CDR1 SGHRS, CDR2 YFSETQ. The CDR3 contains 15 residues. The DNA for the CDR3 is TGCGCCAGCAGCTTGCAGGGAGGGTCCTACAATGAGCAGTTCTTC. Amino acid sequence: CASSLQGGSYNEQFF.

The gene calls are TRBV30 and TRBJ1-1; 8 bases match TRBD1. The CDR3 has 14 residues. V lost 3 bases and J lost 5; bases outside the gene matches: 8. Germline V gene data show CDR1 as GTSNPN and CDR2 as SVGIG (reference sequence). The DNA of the CDR3 is TGTGCCTGGAGAATGACAGGGGAGTCGACTGAAGCTTTCTTT. Translating gives CAWRMTGESTEAFF.

This sequence joins TRBV7-6 and TRBJ1-4, with D possibly being TRBD1 (5 bases). V was trimmed by 5 bases and J by 12 bases, leaving 16 bases between them. Germline values: CDR1 SGHVS, CDR2 FNYEAQ. The CDR3 sequence is 13 residues long. The CDR3 DNA follows: TGTGCCAGCAGCCGACAAGAGATGGGGCAACTGTTTTTT. This gives the protein CASSRQEMGQLFF. Complete variable domain (other parts from reference TRBV7-6 and TRBJ1-4): GAGVSQSPRYKVTKRGQDVALRCDPISGHVSLYWYRQALGQGPEFLTYFNYEAQQDKSGLPNDRFSAERPEGSISTLTIQRTEQRDSAMYRCASSRQEMGQLFFGSGTQLSVL.

This sequence joins TRBV5-1 and TRBJ2-2; the match to TRBD2 covers 9 bases. CDR3 length: 14 residues. Germline V gives CDR1 SGHRS, CDR2 YFSETQ. With V trimmed by 6 bases and J by 6 bases, 6 bases remained unmatched. The DNA for the CDR3 is TGCGCCAGCAAGTTCAGCGGGGGGCCCGGGGAGCTGTTTTTT. Protein product: CASKFSGGPGELFF.

The V and J genes are TRBV27 and TRBJ1-1; D is undetermined. V was clipped by 7 bases and J by 6 bases, with 9 bases between them. Germline assignment: CDR1 MNHEY and CDR2 SMNVEV (reference sequence). The CDR3 loop spans 11 amino acids. The CDR3 region is CASTGRAEAFF. Written as DNA, the CDR3 is TGTGCCAGCACTGGGCGCGCTGAAGCTTTCTTT.

V gene TRBV19 combines with J gene TRBJ1-5; TRBD1 might be the D (5 bases). Between the trimmed V and J ends, which lost 4 bases and 5 bases, there was a span of 15 bases. Germline V gives CDR1 LNHDA, CDR2 SQIVND (reference sequence). This CDR3 comprises 15 residues. The CDR3 protein is CASSRTALGDQPQHF. The CDR3 DNA sequence: TGTGCCAGTAGTAGGACGGCCCTAGGGGATCAGCCCCAGCATTTT.

This clone was seen just once. The chain has TRBV27 and TRBJ2-1; 12 bases agree with TRBD2. CDR3 length: 14 residues. Germline V gene data show CDR1 as MNHEY and CDR2 as SMNVEV (reference sequence). The junction had 5 bases not matched to a gene; V was cut back by 6 bases and J by 8 bases. The DNA for the CDR3 is TGTGCCAGCAGCCAACTAGCGGGGGGCGATGAGCAGTTCTTC. It encodes CASSQLAGGDEQFF.

The chain combines TRBV6-1 with TRBJ2-1; 7 bases agree with TRBD1. Germline V gene lookup returns CDR1 MNHNS and CDR2 SASEGT. The CDR3 sequence is 14 residues long. After removal of 2 bases from V and 6 bases from J, the junction contained 4 bases not matched to a gene. The CDR3 coding sequence is TGTGCCAGCAGTGAACCAGGGGGACGCAATGAGCAGTTCTTC. Translation: CASSEPGGRNEQFF.

V and J are TRBV29-1 and TRBJ1-2, with D possibly TRBD1 on 6 matching bases. Deletions cut 6 bases from V and 0 bases from J, with 17 bases between. CDR1 is SQVTM and CDR2 is ANQGSEA in the germline V gene. CDR3 length: 15 residues. The CDR3: CSVYPDSEANYGYTF. The CDR3 DNA reads TGCAGCGTCTACCCGGACAGTGAGGCTAACTATGGCTACACCTTC.

The chain carries TRBV5-1 and TRBJ1-5; the match to TRBD1 covers 7 bases. Losses at the gene ends were 7 bases for V and 5 bases for J; bases not matched to a gene: 9. Germline lookup yields CDR1 SGHRS and CDR2 YFSETQ. This CDR3 has 14 amino acids. CDR3 loop: CASGDRVWDQPQHF. The CDR3 region has the DNA TGCGCCAGCGGAGACAGGGTTTGGGATCAGCCCCAGCATTTT.

This chain links TRBV5-1 with TRBJ1-3; D possibly corresponds to TRBD1 (5 bases). This CDR3 has 18 amino acids. The germline CDR1 and CDR2 sequences are SGHRS and YFSETQ. Trimming left V 0 bases short and J 1 base short, with 17 bases between. The CDR3 region has the DNA TGCGCCAGCAGCTTGGCCGTTTCGGGGGGAGAGTCTGGAAACACCATATATTTT. Translating it yields CASSLAVSGGESGNTIYF.

This clone occurred a few times. V and J are TRBV19 and TRBJ1-5; TRBD1 might be the D (5 bases). Between the trimmed V and J ends, which lost 9 bases and 0 bases, there was a span of 9 bases. Germline assignment: CDR1 LNHDA and CDR2 SQIVND (reference sequence). CDR3 length: 13 residues. CDR3 protein: CASRENSNQPQHF. The CDR3 nucleotides are TGTGCCAGCAGGGAAAATAGCAATCAGCCCCAGCATTTT. The full variable domain, completed using reference TRBV19 and TRBJ1-5, is DGGITQSPKYLFRKEGQNVTLSCEQNLNHDAMYWYRQDPGQGLRLIYYSQIVNDFQKGDIAEGYSVSREKKESFPLTVTSAQKNPTAFYLCASRENSNQPQHFGDGTRLSIL.

As DNA, the CDR3 is TGTGCCAGCAGCTTGGGCGTTACCGGGGAGCTGTTTTTT. This sequence encodes CASSLGVTGELFF. V usage is TRBV5-5 and J usage is TRBJ2-2; D is unresolved. Trimming removed 0 bases at V and 5 bases at J, with 5 bases between. Germline V gene lookup returns CDR1 SGHKS and CDR2 YYEKEE (reference sequence). The CDR3 covers 13 residues.

A word on this clone: The junction differs from germline at one of its ends, possibly a read error. The chain has TRBV14 and TRBJ2-3, with D possibly being TRBD2 (5 bases). The CDR3 is 13 residues long. Germline assignment: CDR1 SGHDN and CDR2 FVKESK. CDR3: CASRHGGTDTQYF. In DNA form, the CDR3 reads TGTGCCAGCCGCCACGGGGGCACAGATACGCAGTATTTT.

The V and J genes are TRBV27 and TRBJ1-6; D is ambiguous. The CDR3 totals 16 residues. V lost 0 bases, J lost 0 bases, and 6 bases lay in between. Germline CDR1 MNHEY, CDR2 SMNVEV (reference sequence). The CDR3 DNA reads as TGTGCCAGCAGTTTATCCCGACTCTCCTATAATTCACCCCTCCACTTT. Translating gives CASSLSRLSYNSPLHF.

The chain joins TRBV19 to TRBJ1-5; D might be TRBD1 (6 bases). Trimming shortened V by 8 bases and J by 7 bases, and 21 bases separated the two germline ends. Germline V gene lookup returns CDR1 LNHDA and CDR2 SQIVND (reference sequence). This CDR3 comprises 15 residues. CDR3 sequence: CASRGGRQGDQPQHF. The CDR3 DNA is TGTGCCAGTCGGGGGGGGCGTCAAGGGGACCAGCCCCAGCATTTT.

The chain employs TRBV7-9 and TRBJ2-2; 7 bases agree with TRBD1. V was pared by 7 bases and J by 5 bases, with 16 bases of the junction left unmatched. Germline V gene sequence: CDR1 SEHNR, CDR2 FQNEAQ (reference sequence). The CDR3 consists of 17 residues. This CDR3 reads CASTTWRQGFLTGELFF. DNA for the CDR3: TGTGCCAGCACCACTTGGAGACAGGGCTTCCTGACCGGGGAGCTGTTTTTT.

A single count supports this clone. The J gene is TRBJ2-7, the V gene TRBV9; D may be TRBD1 (6 bases). V was clipped by 3 bases and J by 2 bases, with 12 bases between them. The germline V gene encodes CDR1 SGDLS and CDR2 YYNGEE. This CDR3 has 14 residues. The chain's CDR3 is CASSGKDSTYEQYF. The DNA of the CDR3 is TGTGCCAGCAGCGGGAAGGACAGCACCTACGAGCAGTACTTC.

This chain links TRBV7-2 with TRBJ1-6; TRBD1 aligns across 7 bases. Per germline, CDR1 SGHTA and CDR2 FQGNSA. J gave up 5 bases and V 2 bases, and 6 bases lay outside the gene matches. CDR3 length equals 16 residues. As DNA, the CDR3 is TGTGCCAGCAGCTTACGGGGTGGGACAGATAATTCACCCCTCCACTTT. Protein product: CASSLRGGTDNSPLHF.

CDR3 in amino acids: CASSYPPQYSQAEAFF. For the CDR3, the DNA is TGTGCCAGCAGTTACCCGCCCCAGTATAGTCAGGCTGAAGCTTTCTTT. The chain combines TRBV6-6 with TRBJ1-1; no reliable D call. The V and J ends lost 2 bases and 6 bases respectively, with 19 bases between them. The germline CDR1 and CDR2 sequences are MNHNY and SVGAGI (reference sequence). The CDR3 covers 16 residues.

There are a few counts of this clone. The genes are TRBV30 and TRBJ1-1; possibly TRBD1 for D (5 bases). Germline V gene sequence: CDR1 GTSNPN, CDR2 SVGIG (reference sequence). This CDR3 spans 13 amino acids. V was pared by 8 bases and J by 1 base, with 14 bases between. The CDR3 sequence is CAIKTERNTEAFF. The CDR3 bases are TGTGCCATAAAGACAGAAAGGAACACTGAAGCTTTCTTT.

This chain connects TRBV7-9 to TRBJ1-6; a weak D match, TRBD1 (5 bases). Germline values: CDR1 SEHNR, CDR2 FQNEAQ (reference sequence). This CDR3 spans 13 amino acids. With 5 bases removed from V and 11 bases from J, the gap between germline ends came to 13 bases. The CDR3: CASSMAQETPLHF. The CDR3 bases are TGTGCCAGCAGCATGGCACAGGAAACACCCCTCCACTTT.

This chain links TRBV6-5 with TRBJ1-1, with 7 bases that match TRBD1. The CDR3 totals 14 residues. In germline, CDR1 is MNHEY, CDR2 SVGAGI. Trimming at V came to 6 bases and at J to 4 bases, leaving 8 bases not matched to a gene. The CDR3 here is CASRTTGAGTEAFF. The CDR3 DNA follows: TGTGCCAGCAGAACTACAGGGGCGGGCACTGAAGCTTTCTTT.

This clone was counted between two and nine times. The rearrangement uses TRBV14 and TRBJ1-2; D might be TRBD1 (5 bases). This CDR3 region has 14 residues. Trimming left V 4 bases short and J 9 bases short, with 18 bases between. Germline V gives CDR1 SGHDN, CDR2 FVKESK. CDR3 amino acids: CASSPRTTSLSYTF. Here the CDR3 DNA reads TGTGCCAGCAGCCCCCGGACAACTTCGTTGAGCTACACCTTC.

This clone has a handful of counts. The chain employs TRBV7-2 and TRBJ2-1, with D unresolved. With 5 bases removed from V and 8 bases from J, the gap between germline ends came to 10 bases. Germline-derived CDR1 and CDR2 are SGHTA and FQGNSA. The CDR3 contains 12 residues. The CDR3 nucleotides read TGTGCCAGCAGCCGACACACCTATGAGCAGTTCTTC. Translated: CASSRHTYEQFF.